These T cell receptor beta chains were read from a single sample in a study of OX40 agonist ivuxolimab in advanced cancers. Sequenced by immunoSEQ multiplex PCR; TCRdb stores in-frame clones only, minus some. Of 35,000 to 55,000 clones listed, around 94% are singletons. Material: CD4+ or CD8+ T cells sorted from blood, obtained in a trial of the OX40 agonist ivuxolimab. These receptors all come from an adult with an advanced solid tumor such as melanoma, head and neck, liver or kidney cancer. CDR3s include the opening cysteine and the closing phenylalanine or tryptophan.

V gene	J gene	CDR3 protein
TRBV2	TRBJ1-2	CASEEDPPGYGYTF
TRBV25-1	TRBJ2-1	CASMRLAGSGLYNEQFF
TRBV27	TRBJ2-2	CASSLSAQTTEWDTGELFF
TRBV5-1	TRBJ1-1	CASSLGPGEAFF
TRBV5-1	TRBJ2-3	CASVFSFGADTQYF
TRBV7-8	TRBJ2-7	CASSLSGTGYSYEQYF
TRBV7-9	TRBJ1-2	CASSLAVTLTGYGYTF
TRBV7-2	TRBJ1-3	CASSSPTDSGNTIYF
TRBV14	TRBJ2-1	CASSHGDRDGEQFF
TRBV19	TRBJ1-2	CASSMDRRYYGYTF
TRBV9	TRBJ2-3	CASSVSTDTQYF
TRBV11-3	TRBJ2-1	CASRGLAASSYNEQFF
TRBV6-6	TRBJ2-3	CASSSISTDTQYF
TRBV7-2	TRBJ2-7	CASSLRRSGRAYF
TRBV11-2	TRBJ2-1	CASSLLAGNEQFF
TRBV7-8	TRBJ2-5	CASSLVQGARETQYF
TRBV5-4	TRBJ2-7	CASSLGDLGYEQYF
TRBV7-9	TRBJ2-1	CASSQPGLEFF
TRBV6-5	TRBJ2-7	CASSPRTSAAYEQYF
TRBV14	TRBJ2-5	CASSGWGQETQYF
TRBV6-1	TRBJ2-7	CASREGLAGGYEQYF
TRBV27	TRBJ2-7	CASSFRGGVYEQYF
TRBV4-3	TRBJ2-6	CASSQAFFSGANVLTF
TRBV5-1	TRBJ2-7	CASSVGLDYEQYF
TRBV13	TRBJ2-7	CASSSTGAGREQYF
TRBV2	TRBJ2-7	CASTSGTGAYEQYF
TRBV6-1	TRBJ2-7	CASSPPHYEQYF
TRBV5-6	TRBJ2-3	CASSPMGDTQYF
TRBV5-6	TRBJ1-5	CASSAYGQPQHF
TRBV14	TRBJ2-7	CASSQDRGSGVQQYF
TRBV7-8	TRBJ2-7	CASSPGLAGYEQYF
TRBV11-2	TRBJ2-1	CASSFSRGLDNEQFF
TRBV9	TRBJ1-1	CASSPSDRGPPMNTEAFF
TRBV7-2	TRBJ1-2	CASSPGQGAYGYTF
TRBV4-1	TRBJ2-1	CASSHTRTGHPYNEQFF
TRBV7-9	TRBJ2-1	CASSLRTSSDEQFF
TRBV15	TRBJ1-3	CATSSLRGNTIYF
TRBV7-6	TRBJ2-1	CASSPSLPDEQFF
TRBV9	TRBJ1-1	CASSGQNTEAFF
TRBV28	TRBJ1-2	CASTPTGTRYGYTF
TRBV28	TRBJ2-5	CASSSRTGGQETQYF
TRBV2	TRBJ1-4	CASSEFEGSEKLFF
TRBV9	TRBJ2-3	CASSEGRGTLSTDTQYF
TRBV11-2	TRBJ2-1	CASSLLAGLASSYNEQFF
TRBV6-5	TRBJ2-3	CASSYLDTTDTQYF